One sample yielded the 30 T cell receptor beta chains listed below, sequenced in a study of blood T cells in healthy people across ages. With a J-beta primer mix and a sample-barcoded 5' primer, a second PCR ran about 7 to 12 cycles. TCRdb re-derived calls from the 5' RACE reads in MiXCR, one entry per CDR3 protein. The sample includes 700,000 to 900,000 distinct CDR3 sequences, roughly 24% seen only once; the top ten take 2.5% to 3.5%. These data also featured in a second study, about T cells of mothers and their children.

Sequenced sample: blood. The receptors were sampled from a boy aged 10-17 years in good health.

The CDR3 DNA sequence: TGTGCCAGCAGATACACCTCCCAAGAGACCCAGTACTTC. This encodes CASRYTSQETQYF. V is TRBV12-3 or TRBV12-4 and J is TRBJ2-5; D remains unclear. The length of the CDR3 is 13 residues. V shed 6 bases and J shed 1 base, with 9 bases lying between them.

This clonotype was seen a few times. This sequence joins TRBV29-1 and TRBJ2-7, with D maybe TRBD1 (6 bases). Germline V CDR1 and CDR2: SQVTM, ANQGSEA. V lost 3 bases and J lost 3, with 15 bases in between. This CDR3 region has 14 residues. The CDR3 loop is CSVDRTKGDYEQYF. CDR3 DNA: TGCAGCGTTGACAGAACTAAGGGGGACTACGAGCAGTACTTC.

This clonotype was recorded a few times. V and J are TRBV3-1 and TRBJ2-7; D might be TRBD1 or TRBD2, each matching 7 bases. With 4 bases removed from V and 6 bases from J, the gap between germline ends came to 19 bases. This CDR3 has 15 residues. Per germline, CDR1 LGHDT and CDR2 YNNKEL (reference sequence). CDR3 region: CASSPRGEGLGEQYF. In nucleotides, the CDR3 is TGTGCCAGCAGCCCCAGGGGGGAGGGGTTGGGCGAGCAGTACTTC.

This clonotype occurred many times. The V call is TRBV4-1, the J call TRBJ1-4; no definite D call. Germline V gives CDR1 MGHRA, CDR2 YSYEKL. V was pared by 1 base and J by 7 bases, with 7 bases between. There are 13 residues in the CDR3. CDR3 residues: CASSQVPGEKLFF. The CDR3 DNA reads as TGCGCCAGCAGCCAAGTTCCAGGTGAAAAACTGTTTTTT.

The V call is TRBV6-2 or TRBV6-3, the J call TRBJ1-5; TRBD1 might be the D (6 bases). CDR3 length: 13 amino acids. The V gene lost 6 bases and the J gene lost 4 bases, with 10 bases spanning the gap. Germline lookup yields CDR1 MNHEY and CDR2 SVGEGT. This CDR3 is CASSGQLNQPQHF. The CDR3 DNA reads as TGTGCCAGCAGCGGACAGTTGAATCAGCCCCAGCATTTT.

The chain couples TRBV29-1 to TRBJ2-5; 9 bases match TRBD1. The last part of the DNA fits TRBJ2-1 better; the J call may be wrong. From germline, CDR1 is SQVTM and CDR2 ANQGSEA. This CDR3 is 12 amino acids long. The CDR3 bases are TGCAGCGTTCCACAGGGGGCCTATGAGCAGTTCTTC. This sequence encodes CSVPQGAYEQFF.

This clonotype occurred a few times. The rearrangement joins TRBV29-1 to TRBJ2-6; D uncertain. The V end lost 5 bases, the J end lost 1 base, and 6 bases lay between the germline ends. CDR1 is SQVTM and CDR2 is ANQGSEA in the germline V gene. The length of the CDR3 is 13 residues. CDR3 protein: CSVHRSGANVLTF. Here the CDR3 DNA reads TGCAGCGTTCACAGATCTGGGGCCAACGTCCTGACTTTC. The whole variable domain, remainder taken from reference TRBV29-1 and TRBJ2-6, is SAVISQKPSRDICQRGTSLTIQCQVDSQVTMMFWYRQQPGQSLTLIATANQGSEATYESGFVIDKFPISRPNLTFSTLTVSNMSPEDSSIYLCSVHRSGANVLTFGAGSRLTVL.

This clonotype was observed a handful of times. The rearrangement joins TRBV27 to TRBJ2-5; 14 bases match TRBD2. Germline V gene sequence: CDR1 MNHEY, CDR2 SMNVEV (reference sequence). The CDR3 is 15 amino acids. J lost 5 bases, V lost 7 bases, and 6 bases had no gene match. This chain's CDR3 is CASKGLAGGEETQYF. Here the CDR3 DNA reads TGTGCCAGCAAAGGACTAGCGGGGGGAGAGGAGACCCAGTACTTC.

The chain couples TRBV28 to TRBJ2-5, with 11 bases aligning to TRBD2. CDR1 and CDR2 from the germline V gene are MDHEN and SYDVKM. The CDR3 is made up of 16 amino acids. Unmatched junction bases numbered 6, after V lost 6 bases and J lost 0 bases. CDR3 residues: CASRTLAGGNQETQYF. CDR3 nucleotides: TGTGCCAGCAGGACCCTAGCGGGGGGCAACCAAGAGACCCAGTACTTC.

This clonotype appeared a few times. CDR3 DNA sequence: TGTGCCAGCAGTTACAGGGTAGGAACAGGGAGCTACGAGCAGTACTTC. This translates into CASSYRVGTGSYEQYF. This chain uses TRBV6-2 or TRBV6-3 with TRBJ2-7; possibly TRBD1 for D (6 bases). The CDR3 is made up of 16 amino acids. Germline V gives CDR1 MNHEY, CDR2 SVGEGT. The germline V and J ends were trimmed by 2 bases and 3 bases, with 17 bases remaining between them.

The rearrangement links TRBV7-3 to TRBJ2-5; 9 positions agree with TRBD1. The length of the CDR3 is 15 residues. The V gene's germline CDR1 is SGHTA and CDR2 FQGTGA. J lost 5 bases, V lost 1 base, and 5 bases had no gene match. The CDR3 spells CASSLIGQGMETQYF. The CDR3 DNA sequence: TGTGCCAGCAGCTTAATTGGACAGGGGATGGAGACCCAGTACTTC.

The chain recombines TRBV4-1 with TRBJ2-7; 9 bases map to TRBD2. With 3 bases clipped from V and 4 bases from J, the junction kept 7 bases outside the gene matches. This CDR3 spans 15 amino acids. Germline V gene data show CDR1 as MGHRA and CDR2 as YSYEKL. The CDR3 nucleotides read TGCGCCAGCAGCCAGCCCCCTAGCGGGGTTTACGAGCAGTACTTC. It is translated as CASSQPPSGVYEQYF.

The table lists this clonotype with a few counts. The J gene is TRBJ2-7, the V gene TRBV6-2 or TRBV6-3; 9 bases agree with TRBD1. The CDR3 is 13 residues long. Germline V lookup: CDR1 MNHEY, CDR2 SVGEGT. V was clipped by 8 bases and J by 7 bases; unmatched bases: 9. The CDR3 is CASGLGTGREQYF. The DNA of the CDR3 is TGTGCCAGCGGGCTCGGGACAGGGAGGGAGCAGTACTTC.

CDR3 nucleotide sequence: TGTGCCAGCAGCAAAGAAAGAGGCAATCAGCCCCAGCATTTT. Protein sequence: CASSKERGNQPQHF. The chain employs TRBV21-1 and TRBJ1-5. TRBV21-1 constitutes a pseudogene. This CDR3 is built from 14 residues.

The chain is built from TRBV12-3 or TRBV12-4 and TRBJ2-7; 7 bases line up with TRBD1. The CDR3 covers 12 residues. The J segment lost 12 bases and the V segment lost 6 bases, leaving 11 bases of the junction unmatched. CDR3 DNA sequence: TGTGCCAGCAGCCATCAGACAGGGAACCCGTACTTC. This translates into CASSHQTGNPYF.

The J gene is TRBJ1-2, the V gene TRBV7-9, with a weak D call TRBD1 (6 bases). Germline-derived CDR1 and CDR2 are SEHNR and FQNEAQ (reference sequence). V dropped 3 bases and J dropped 12 bases, with 14 bases sitting between them. The CDR3 totals 12 residues. CDR3: CASSFIEGGNTF. Here the CDR3 DNA reads TGTGCCAGCAGCTTCATTGAGGGGGGGAACACCTTC.

The rearrangement uses TRBV7-3 and TRBJ2-7; D is undetermined. Looked up from germline, CDR1 is SGHTA and CDR2 is FQGTGA. The CDR3 loop spans 15 amino acids. V lost 5 bases, J lost 2 bases, and 16 bases lay in between. The DNA of the CDR3 is TGTGCCAGCAGCGCCCCAGCTACTATAACCTACGAGCAGTACTTC. This translates into CASSAPATITYEQYF.

This clonotype has at least ten counts. V and J are TRBV18 and TRBJ1-5; D unclear. The CDR3 is 12 residues long. Germline V gene lookup returns CDR1 KGHSH and CDR2 LQKENI. Trimming pared 2 bases from V and 4 bases from J, leaving 3 bases between. The CDR3 sequence: CASSPGNQPQHF. The CDR3 bases are TGTGCCAGCTCACCAGGTAATCAGCCCCAGCATTTT.

In its sample, this clonotype was seen a few times. This sequence joins TRBV29-1 and TRBJ1-3; weak D call: TRBD1 (5 bases). Germline V gene lookup returns CDR1 SQVTM and CDR2 ANQGSEA. The CDR3 is 14 amino acids. Trimming left V 5 bases short and J 2 bases short, with 13 bases between. The CDR3, as DNA: TGCAGCGTTTCCTGGGACTTGGCTGGAAACACCATATATTTT. Its protein is CSVSWDLAGNTIYF.

This clonotype came up a few times. This chain links TRBV11-2 with TRBJ1-1; D is undetermined. The CDR3 runs to 15 residues. Germline lookup yields CDR1 SGHAT and CDR2 FQNNGV. V lost 6 bases and J lost 1, with 15 bases in between. In DNA form, the CDR3 reads TGTGCCAGCAGGCCCTATGGACGGCCGAACACTGAAGCTTTCTTT. Translation gives CASRPYGRPNTEAFF.

This chain uses TRBV7-9 with TRBJ1-1; D is perhaps TRBD1 (5 bases). This CDR3 is 13 amino acids long. Germline values: CDR1 SEHNR, CDR2 FQNEAQ (reference sequence). V lost 1 base and J 6 bases, leaving 9 bases between the germline ends. The CDR3 DNA follows: TGTGCCAGCAGCTTAGAGGCAGGGTCTGAAGCTTTCTTT. Its protein product is CASSLEAGSEAFF.

There are a few counts of this clonotype. The V gene is TRBV4-2, the J gene TRBJ1-2; 7 bases line up with TRBD1. Germline lookup yields CDR1 LGHNA and CDR2 YNFKEQ. CDR3 length equals 17 residues. Unmatched junction bases numbered 7, after V lost 0 bases and J lost 0 bases. CDR3 residues: CASSQEGGRRSNYGYTF. Written as DNA, the CDR3 is TGTGCCAGCAGCCAAGAAGGGGGCAGAAGGTCTAACTATGGCTACACCTTC.

The chain combines TRBV25-1 with TRBJ2-1, with D perhaps matching TRBD2 (7 bases). The CDR3 length is 14 residues. Germline V gene sequence: CDR1 MGHDK, CDR2 SYGVNS. V lost 4 bases and J lost 6, with 13 bases in between. This chain's CDR3 is CASSAAGAPNEQFF. The DNA of the CDR3 is TGTGCCAGCAGTGCTGCGGGGGCCCCCAATGAGCAGTTCTTC.

The V call is TRBV14, the J call TRBJ2-7, with a weak D call TRBD1 (6 bases). V was trimmed by 2 bases and J by 0 bases, leaving 17 bases between them. The germline V gene encodes CDR1 SGHDN and CDR2 FVKESK. The CDR3 is 17 residues long. The CDR3, as DNA: TGTGCCAGCAGCCAAAGTGGAATTAAGGACAGCTCCTACGAGCAGTACTTC. It yields the protein CASSQSGIKDSSYEQYF. The full variable domain, rest sourced from reference TRBV14 and TRBJ2-7, is EAGVTQFPSHSVIEKGQTVTLRCDPISGHDNLYWYRRVMGKEIKFLLHFVKESKQDESGMPNNRFLAERTGGTYSTLKVQPAELEDSGVYFCASSQSGIKDSSYEQYFGPGTRLTVT.

The chain is built from TRBV5-1 and TRBJ2-1; the match to TRBD2 covers 14 bases. The CDR3 runs 16 residues. In germline, CDR1 is SGHRS, CDR2 YFSETQ. Trimming removed 4 bases from V and 4 bases from J; junction bases left unmatched: 4. CDR3 amino acids: CASSRGTSGGYNEQFF. In nucleotides, the CDR3 is TGCGCCAGCAGCCGCGGGACTAGCGGGGGTTACAATGAGCAGTTCTTC.

The table lists this clonotype with a few counts. The rearrangement links TRBV20-1 to TRBJ2-1; D perhaps matches TRBD2 (7 bases). V gave up 5 bases and J gave up 4 bases, with 15 bases separating them. CDR1 DFQATT and CDR2 SNEGSKA come from the germline V gene (reference sequence). The CDR3 spans 14 residues. DNA for the CDR3: TGCAGTGCTGCCAATGGGGGGGCATACAATGAGCAGTTCTTC. It yields the protein CSAANGGAYNEQFF.

The CDR3 sequence is CASSRTGRAGGYTF. For the CDR3, the DNA is TGTGCCAGCAGTCGGACAGGGCGCGCAGGTGGCTACACCTTC. V is TRBV6-5 and J is TRBJ1-2; 8 positions match TRBD1. In germline, CDR1 is MNHEY, CDR2 SVGAGI. V shed 5 bases and J 7 bases; nucleotides not matched to a gene: 9. The CDR3 is made up of 14 amino acids.

This clonotype has a handful of counts. This chain's CDR3 is CASSLDGTSYEQYF. In DNA, the CDR3 is TGCGCCAGCAGCTTGGACGGGACCTCCTACGAGCAGTACTTC. V and J are TRBV5-1 and TRBJ2-7; D may match TRBD1 or TRBD2 (5 bases each). The CDR3 covers 14 residues. V lost 0 bases to trimming and J lost 0 bases, with 7 bases between them. Germline values: CDR1 SGHRS, CDR2 YFSETQ.

This clonotype appeared many times. The rearrangement links TRBV7-2 to TRBJ2-6, with D possibly matching TRBD1 (5 bases). Trimming left V 5 bases short and J 1 base short, with 9 bases between. The CDR3 runs to 15 residues. Per germline, CDR1 SGHTA and CDR2 FQGNSA. DNA for the CDR3: TGTGCCAGCAGCCCTAACAGGTCTGGGGCCAACGTCCTGACTTTC. The encoded protein is CASSPNRSGANVLTF.

This clonotype has only a few counts. The chain couples TRBV5-1 to TRBJ2-1; 8 bases are a match to TRBD1. The CDR3 contains 15 residues. V dropped 4 bases and J dropped 0; count of bases not matched to a gene: 3. Germline V lookup: CDR1 SGHRS, CDR2 YFSETQ. In DNA form, the CDR3 reads TGCGCCAGCAGCACAGGGACAGGCTCCTACAATGAGCAGTTCTTC. It specifies CASSTGTGSYNEQFF.